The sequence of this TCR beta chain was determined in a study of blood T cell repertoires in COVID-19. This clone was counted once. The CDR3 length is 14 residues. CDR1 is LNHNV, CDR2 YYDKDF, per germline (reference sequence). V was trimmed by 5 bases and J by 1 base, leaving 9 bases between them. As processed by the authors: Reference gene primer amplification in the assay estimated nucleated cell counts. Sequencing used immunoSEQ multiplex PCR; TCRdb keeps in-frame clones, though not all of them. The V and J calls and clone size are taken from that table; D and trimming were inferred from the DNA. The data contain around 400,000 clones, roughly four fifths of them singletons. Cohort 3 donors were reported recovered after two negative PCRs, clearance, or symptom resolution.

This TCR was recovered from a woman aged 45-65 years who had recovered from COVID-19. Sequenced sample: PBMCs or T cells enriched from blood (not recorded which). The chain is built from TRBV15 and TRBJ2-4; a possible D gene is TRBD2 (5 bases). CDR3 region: CATSPGGAKNIQYF. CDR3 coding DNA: TGTGCCACCAGCCCAGGCGGGGCCAAAAACATTCAGTACTTC. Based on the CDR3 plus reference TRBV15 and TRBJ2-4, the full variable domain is DAMVIQNPRYQVTQFGKPVTLSCSQTLNHNVMYWYQQKSSQAPKLLFHYYDKDFNNEADTPDNFQSRRPNTSFCFLDIRSPGLGDTAMYLCATSPGGAKNIQYFGAGTRLSVL.